Presented here are 23 T cell receptor beta chains from one specimen sequenced in a study of PD-1 blockade in classical Hodgkin lymphoma. Method: immunoSEQ multiplex PCR; TCRdb's copy keeps in-frame clones and lacks some. The sample lists around 26,000 clones; over 85% were seen once. Time point defined: newly diagnosed, previously untreated cHL patient sample. Sequenced input: peripheral blood mononuclear cells (PBMCs). These receptors all come from a human donor with classical Hodgkin lymphoma.

The CDR3 coding sequence is TGTGCCAGCAGTTCCGATTGGCTGGAAAAACACAATGAGCAGTTCTTC. It codes for CASSSDWLEKHNEQFF. The chain employs TRBV6-6 and TRBJ2-1; D is uncertain. There are 16 residues in the CDR3. CDR1 and CDR2 (germline): MNHNY, SVGAGI (reference sequence). Trimming pared 4 bases from V and 5 bases from J, leaving 18 bases between.

This clone was found once. The genes are TRBV7-6 and TRBJ1-1; TRBD1 might be the D (5 bases). Germline V gene lookup returns CDR1 SGHVS and CDR2 FNYEAQ. V lost 5 bases, J lost 4 bases, and 17 bases lay in between. The CDR3 contains 15 residues. The CDR3 here is CASSLAGGGATEAFF. CDR3 coding DNA: TGTGCCAGCAGCCTTGCCGGGGGGGGTGCCACTGAAGCTTTCTTT.

This chain connects TRBV10-3 to TRBJ1-1, with TRBD1 as a possible D gene (6 bases). Germline CDR1 ENHRY, CDR2 SYGVKD. The germline V and J ends were trimmed by 0 bases and 2 bases, with 10 bases remaining between them. This CDR3 contains 15 residues. CDR3 region: CAISESGGGNTEAFF. CDR3 nucleotide sequence: TGTGCCATCAGTGAGTCAGGGGGAGGCAACACTGAAGCTTTCTTT.

V usage is TRBV7-2 and J usage is TRBJ2-3; 9 bases agree with TRBD2. The germline gives CDR1 SGHTA, CDR2 FQGNSA. The CDR3 covers 18 residues. V was clipped by 5 bases and J by 3 bases; unmatched bases: 15. DNA of the CDR3: TGTGCCAGCAGCCCATACGCGGTAGCGGGGGATTGGACAGATACGCAGTATTTT. Its translation is CASSPYAVAGDWTDTQYF.

V usage is TRBV14 and J usage is TRBJ2-3, with a possible D match to TRBD2 (6 bases). This CDR3 comprises 11 residues. V shed 4 bases and J shed 10 bases, with 9 bases lying between them. Germline CDR1 is SGHDN and CDR2 is FVKESK. The DNA for the CDR3 is TGTGCCAGCAGCCTCGGGGGTCCGCAGTATTTT. Its protein is CASSLGGPQYF.

The CDR3, as DNA: TGTGCCAGCAGCCCCTATAACTATGGCTACACCTTC. Translated: CASSPYNYGYTF. The chain couples TRBV14 to TRBJ1-2; D gene ambiguous. The CDR3 loop spans 12 amino acids. V gave up 4 bases and J gave up 1 base, with 4 bases separating them. Germline values: CDR1 SGHDN, CDR2 FVKESK. Filled out from reference TRBV14 and TRBJ1-2, the complete variable domain reads EAGVTQFPSHSVIEKGQTVTLRCDPISGHDNLYWYRRVMGKEIKFLLHFVKESKQDESGMPNNRFLAERTGGTYSTLKVQPAELEDSGVYFCASSPYNYGYTFGSGTRLTVV.

V is TRBV29-1 and J is TRBJ2-7; D may correspond to TRBD1 or TRBD2 (5 bases each). CDR1 and CDR2 (germline): SQVTM, ANQGSEA. Trimming removed 4 bases from V and 2 bases from J, with 9 bases in between. The CDR3 sequence is 12 residues long. The CDR3 coding sequence is TGCAGCGTTGGTCCGGGACCCTACGAGCAGTACTTC. Translation: CSVGPGPYEQYF.

The V gene is TRBV30, the J gene TRBJ1-1; D is ambiguous. The CDR3 consists of 13 residues. CDR1 GTSNPN and CDR2 SVGIG come from the germline V gene (reference sequence). The V end was cut by 0 bases, the J end by 2 bases, with 7 bases between. DNA for the CDR3: TGTGCCTGGAGTGTAGACTTAAACACTGAAGCTTTCTTT. It encodes CAWSVDLNTEAFF.

The rearrangement joins TRBV5-1 to TRBJ2-7; either TRBD1 or TRBD2 may fit D (5 bases each). Germline assignment: CDR1 SGHRS and CDR2 YFSETQ. The CDR3 extends over 12 amino acids. V was trimmed by 4 bases and J by 2 bases, leaving 7 bases between them. CDR3 nucleotides: TGCGCCAGCAGCCTGGGGGCCTACGAGCAGTACTTC. Its translation: CASSLGAYEQYF.

This clone has a single count. V gene TRBV6-6 combines with J gene TRBJ2-1; 10 nucleotides agree with TRBD2. Unmatched junction bases numbered 5, after V lost 2 bases and J lost 4 bases. The CDR3 runs to 16 residues. Germline CDR1 and CDR2: MNHNY and SVGAGI (reference sequence). The CDR3 spells CASSYAVAGGYNEQFF. Written as DNA, the CDR3 is TGTGCCAGCAGTTACGCGGTAGCGGGGGGTTACAATGAGCAGTTCTTC.

The V gene is TRBV5-1, the J gene TRBJ1-1, with D possibly being TRBD1 (5 bases). Germline loops: CDR1 SGHRS, CDR2 YFSETQ. The V end was cut by 0 bases, the J end by 5 bases, with 11 bases between. This CDR3 spans 14 amino acids. CDR3 sequence reads: CASSLAPGGTEAFF. CDR3 nucleotide sequence: TGCGCCAGCAGCTTGGCCCCGGGGGGGACTGAAGCTTTCTTT. The entire variable domain, with the rest obtained from reference TRBV5-1 and TRBJ1-1, is as follows: KAGVTQTPRYLIKTRGQQVTLSCSPISGHRSVSWYQQTPGQGLQFLFEYFSETQRNKGNFPGRFSGRQFSNSRSEMNVSTLELGDSALYLCASSLAPGGTEAFFGQGTRLTVV.

V gene TRBV30 combines with J gene TRBJ2-5, with TRBD2 matching over 7 bases. Germline CDR1 GTSNPN, CDR2 SVGIG (reference sequence). The V gene end was trimmed by 1 base and the J gene end by 4 bases; junction bases not matched to a gene: 9. This CDR3 comprises 15 residues. CDR3 sequence (DNA): TGTGCCTGGAGTGCCCACCCGGGAGGTGCAGAGACCCAGTACTTC. Translation gives CAWSAHPGGAETQYF.

V and J are TRBV7-2 and TRBJ1-2; a possible D gene is TRBD1 (5 bases). V lost 1 base and J 7 bases, leaving 10 bases between the germline ends. This CDR3 is built from 13 residues. Germline V gene data show CDR1 as SGHTA and CDR2 as FQGNSA. The CDR3 bases are TGTGCCAGCAGCTTAGACAGGTTGGGTGGCTACACCTTC. It specifies CASSLDRLGGYTF.

As to this clone: No DNA is shown, since the ends of the CDR3 on it are uncertain; the CDR3 is the one TCRdb lists. V is TRBV30 and J is TRBJ1-1. Germline lookup yields CDR1 GTSNPN and CDR2 SVGIG (reference sequence). 15 amino acids form the CDR3, both terminal residues included. The CDR3 loop reads CAWSVRFGGNTEAFF.

J is TRBJ1-1 and V is TRBV7-9; D is ambiguous. V gave up 1 base and J gave up 5 bases, with 14 bases separating them. The germline V gene has CDR1 SEHNR and CDR2 FQNEAQ (reference sequence). CDR3 length equals 15 residues. CDR3 bases: TGTGCCAGCAGCTTAGATGGGTCTCACGGGACTGAAGCTTTCTTT. Translation gives CASSLDGSHGTEAFF.

The genes are TRBV16 and TRBJ1-2, with 12 bases lining up with TRBD1. CDR3 length equals 16 residues. The J segment lost 4 bases and the V segment lost 2 bases, leaving 5 bases of the junction unmatched. Germline CDR1 KGHSY, CDR2 FQNENV. The CDR3 DNA sequence: TGTGCCAGCAGCCAAATGGGACAGGGGGCTGCCTATGGCTACACCTTC. It specifies CASSQMGQGAAYGYTF. The whole variable domain, filled in from reference TRBV16 and TRBJ1-2, reads GEEVAQTPKHLVRGEGQKAKLYCAPIKGHSYVFWYQQVLKNEFKFLISFQNENVFDETGMPKERFSAKCLPNSPCSLEIQATKLEDSAVYFCASSQMGQGAAYGYTFGSGTRLTVV.

The genes are TRBV29-1 and TRBJ2-1, with 7 positions matching TRBD2. The CDR3 length is 14 residues. V lost 4 bases to trimming and J lost 9 bases; unmatched junction nucleotides: 12. CDR1 is SQVTM, CDR2 ANQGSEA, per germline. The CDR3 reads CSVGRDLGTTEQFF. DNA for the CDR3: TGCAGCGTTGGCCGGGACTTAGGGACTACTGAGCAGTTCTTC.

The rearrangement links TRBV5-1 to TRBJ2-7, with 9 bases lining up with TRBD1. The CDR3 has 15 residues. From germline, CDR1 is SGHRS and CDR2 YFSETQ. V lost 0 bases and J lost 6; bases outside the gene matches: 7. The CDR3 is CASSLGNTGGAEQYF. CDR3 DNA sequence: TGCGCCAGCAGCTTGGGTAACACAGGGGGCGCCGAGCAGTACTTC.

This rearrangement joins TRBV18 to TRBJ1-2; D is uncertain. Trimming took 3 bases from V and 4 from J, leaving 9 bases between them. There are 13 residues in the CDR3. CDR1 and CDR2 from the germline V gene are KGHSH and LQKENI. CDR3 nucleotide sequence: TGTGCCAGCTCACCGACAACCGGCTATGGCTACACCTTC. Its translation is CASSPTTGYGYTF. The full variable domain, in which reference TRBV18 and TRBJ1-2 provide the parts outside the CDR3, is NAGVMQNPRHLVRRRGQEARLRCSPMKGHSHVYWYRQLPEEGLKFMVYLQKENIIDESGMPKERFSAEFPKEGPSILRIQQVVRGDSAAYFCASSPTTGYGYTFGSGTRLTVV.

The CDR3 region is CASSSTDRGPWVNTEAFF. CDR3 nucleotide sequence: TGTGCCAGCAGCTCAACAGACAGGGGCCCTTGGGTGAACACTGAAGCTTTCTTT. The chain is built from TRBV7-9 and TRBJ1-1; 8 nucleotides match TRBD1. Looked up from germline, CDR1 is SEHNR and CDR2 is FQNEAQ (reference sequence). This CDR3 contains 18 residues. V was pared by 4 bases and J by 0 bases, with 13 bases of the junction left unmatched.

The chain uses TRBV19 and TRBJ2-7; D is unclear. V dropped 4 bases and J dropped 1 base, with 8 bases sitting between them. The CDR3 extends over 13 amino acids. In germline, CDR1 is LNHDA, CDR2 SQIVND (reference sequence). The CDR3 nucleotides are TGTGCCAGTAGTAAAGGCCCTTCCTACGAGCAGTACTTC. Translation: CASSKGPSYEQYF.

Written as DNA, the CDR3 is TGTGCCAGTAGTATAGACCCGGTGACTAGAAATTCTGAGCAGTTCTTC. It codes for CASSIDPVTRNSEQFF. The rearrangement joins TRBV19 to TRBJ2-1, with D perhaps matching TRBD2 (6 bases). Deletions cut 0 bases from V and 9 bases from J, with 18 bases between. The CDR3 is made up of 16 amino acids. Germline lookup yields CDR1 LNHDA and CDR2 SQIVND (reference sequence).

The table lists this clone with a count of one. The chain recombines TRBV10-3 with TRBJ2-7; tentatively, D is TRBD1 or TRBD2 (7 bases each). The germline V gene has CDR1 ENHRY and CDR2 SYGVKD. This CDR3 has 17 residues. Between the trimmed V and J ends, which lost 10 bases and 3 bases, there was a span of 28 bases. The CDR3 nucleotides are TGTGCCACTGGGGAAGCGGGACAGTGGGACGTCGGCTACGAGCAGTACTTC. Protein sequence: CATGEAGQWDVGYEQYF.